The rows below give T cell receptor beta chains drawn from one sample of a study of tumor-infiltrating lymphocytes in primary liver carcinoma. TCRdb passed the multiplex PCR reads through MiXCR, listing each CDR3 protein once. The repertoire holds fewer than 350,000 distinct CDR3 sequences, with approximately 65% as singletons. The sequencing input was peripheral blood. The receptors here all came from a man aged 35 to 55 with primary liver carcinoma and hepatitis B virus infection. The CDR3 runs from the conserved cysteine through the conserved F or W. The D gene is left open where the match is weak. Only part of the rows carry a size: once, few, many, or a class if the clone is expanded.

CDR3 DNA: TGTGCCAGCAGTTATAGCCCCAATTTATCAAATCAGCCCCAGCATTTT; CDR3 protein: CASSYSPNLSNQPQHF; D gene: NA; J gene: TRBJ1-5; clone size: many; V gene: TRBV28
CDR3 DNA: TGCAGTGCTACGGAATCGATACTAGGCCCAACAGATACGCAGTATTTT; CDR3 protein: CSATESILGPTDTQYF; D gene: NA; J gene: TRBJ2-3; clone size: NA; V gene: TRBV20-1
CDR3 DNA: TGTGCCAGCAGGCAGGGACGGGGTGTGCAGTACTTC; CDR3 protein: CASRQGRGVQYF; D gene: NA; J gene: TRBJ2-7; clone size: NA; V gene: TRBV12-3/TRBV12-4
CDR3 DNA: TGTGCCAGCTGTTTCACCACAGAGAAAGATGGCTACACCTTC; CDR3 protein: CASCFTTEKDGYTF; D gene: NA; J gene: TRBJ1-2; clone size: NA; V gene: TRBV11-1
CDR3 DNA: TGTGCCAGTAGCCAAGGTCCCGGGACAGCGGTGGGGGAGCAGTACTTC; CDR3 protein: CASSQGPGTAVGEQYF; D gene: TRBD1; J gene: TRBJ2-7; clone size: NA; V gene: TRBV11-3
CDR3 DNA: TGTGCCATCAGCCTAGGTCCAGGACTTAATCGGCCCCAGCATTTT; CDR3 protein: CAISLGPGLNRPQHF; D gene: NA; J gene: TRBJ1-5; clone size: NA; V gene: TRBV10-3
CDR3 DNA: TGTGTCAGCAGCCAAGATCGGTGGCCCCGGTACTTC; CDR3 protein: CVSSQDRWPRYF; D gene: NA; J gene: TRBJ2-7; clone size: NA; V gene: TRBV14
CDR3 DNA: TGTGCCAGCAGCTTGCGTTTGAACACTGAAGTTTTCTTT; CDR3 protein: CASSLRLNTEVFF; D gene: NA; J gene: TRBJ1-1; clone size: NA; V gene: TRBV11-1
CDR3 DNA: TGTGCCAGCACCCTAGGGCCAGGGGGATTTTACACCTTC; CDR3 protein: CASTLGPGGFYTF; D gene: TRBD1; J gene: TRBJ1-2; clone size: many; V gene: TRBV12-3/TRBV12-4
CDR3 DNA: TGTGCCAGTAGTTGGAACAATGAGCAGTTCTTC; CDR3 protein: CASSWNNEQFF; D gene: NA; J gene: TRBJ2-1; clone size: NA; V gene: TRBV6-5
CDR3 DNA: TGTGCTAGCAGCCTAAGGGACAGAGAAAGCTCTGGGGCCAACGTCCCGACTTTC; CDR3 protein: CASSLRDRESSGANVPTF; D gene: TRBD1; J gene: TRBJ2-6; clone size: once; V gene: TRBV5-4
CDR3 DNA: TGTGCCAGCAGTGAAGCGCTGACAGGGGGAGAGACCCAGTACTTC; CDR3 protein: CASSEALTGGETQYF; D gene: TRBD1; J gene: TRBJ2-5; clone size: many; V gene: TRBV6-1
CDR3 DNA: TGTGCCAGCAAAGATCCGGGACGGACCTACGAGCAGTACTTC; CDR3 protein: CASKDPGRTYEQYF; D gene: NA; J gene: TRBJ2-7; clone size: many; V gene: TRBV6-2/TRBV6-3
CDR3 DNA: TGTGCCAGCAGTTTTTTAGGGACAGGCTCGAACATCGGGGAGCTGTTTTTT; CDR3 protein: CASSFLGTGSNIGELFF; D gene: TRBD1; J gene: TRBJ2-2; clone size: NA; V gene: TRBV12-3/TRBV12-4
CDR3 DNA: TGTGCCAGTAGTGTGTTGACTAGCGTCCAAGAGACCCAGTACTTC; CDR3 protein: CASSVLTSVQETQYF; D gene: TRBD2; J gene: TRBJ2-5; clone size: NA; V gene: TRBV6-2/TRBV6-3
CDR3 DNA: TGTACCAGCAGCATACAGAGCTCCTACAATGAGCAGCTCTTC; CDR3 protein: CTSSIQSSYNEQLF; D gene: NA; J gene: TRBJ2-1; clone size: NA; V gene: TRBV11-2
CDR3 DNA: TGTGCCAGCGGGGCCTCAAATGAGCAGTTCTTC; CDR3 protein: CASGASNEQFF; D gene: NA; J gene: TRBJ2-1; clone size: many; V gene: TRBV6-2/TRBV6-3
CDR3 DNA: TGTGCCAGCAGCCAAGTCAACGGCCCGAGTGGGGAGCTGTTTTTT; CDR3 protein: CASSQVNGPSGELFF; D gene: NA; J gene: TRBJ2-2; clone size: NA; V gene: TRBV14
CDR3 DNA: TGTGCCTGCAGCTCCGCGACAGGAGTGCAGTTCTTC; CDR3 protein: CACSSATGVQFF; D gene: NA; J gene: TRBJ2-1; clone size: NA; V gene: TRBV11-3
CDR3 DNA: TGTGCCAGCAGTCCCAACTCGGCGGAGTCCCAGTACTTC; CDR3 protein: CASSPNSAESQYF; D gene: NA; J gene: TRBJ2-5; clone size: NA; V gene: TRBV6-6
CDR3 DNA: TGTGCCAGCAGCTCTTCCCCGGGACAGTTCTCCTACGAGCAGTACTTC; CDR3 protein: CASSSSPGQFSYEQYF; D gene: NA; J gene: TRBJ2-7; clone size: NA; V gene: TRBV12-1
CDR3 DNA: TGTGCCAGCAATTACTCCTCGACTAGACTCTCCTACGAGCAGTACTTC; CDR3 protein: CASNYSSTRLSYEQYF; D gene: NA; J gene: TRBJ2-7; clone size: NA; V gene: TRBV6-2/TRBV6-3
CDR3 DNA: TGTGCCAGCAGTTACTCCGGGACAGGTTTACACGAGCAGTACTTC; CDR3 protein: CASSYSGTGLHEQYF; D gene: TRBD1; J gene: TRBJ2-7; clone size: many; V gene: TRBV12-3/TRBV12-4
CDR3 DNA: TGTGCCTGGAGTGTACGGTTGAACACTGAAGCTTTCTTT; CDR3 protein: CAWSVRLNTEAFF; D gene: NA; J gene: TRBJ1-1; clone size: few; V gene: TRBV30
CDR3 DNA: TGCAGCGTTGATTCGCAGATCCAAGAGACCGGGTACTTC; CDR3 protein: CSVDSQIQETGYF; D gene: NA; J gene: TRBJ2-5; clone size: NA; V gene: TRBV29-1
CDR3 DNA: TGTGCCAGCGGCCGACTAGCGGGAGGCAATGAGCAGTTCTTC; CDR3 protein: CASGRLAGGNEQFF; D gene: TRBD2; J gene: TRBJ2-1; clone size: NA; V gene: TRBV6-6
CDR3 DNA: TGCGCCAGCAGCCGAAAACTAGCGGAATCCCACGAGCAGTACTTC; CDR3 protein: CASSRKLAESHEQYF; D gene: TRBD2; J gene: TRBJ2-7; clone size: NA; V gene: TRBV4-1